The 20 T cell receptor beta chains listed next were all sequenced from one sample in a study of blood T cell repertoires in COVID-19. Profiling relied on immunoSEQ multiplex PCR, and the TCRdb table lists in-frame clones only, not all of them. The table lists about 300,000 clones, approximately 88% of them singletons. Input material: peripheral blood. All receptors derive from a woman aged 30 to 39 who had recovered from COVID-19.

This clone occurred once. The sample carries other DNA sequences with the same CDR3. The V call is TRBV5-6, the J call TRBJ1-3; tentatively, D is TRBD1 (5 bases). Germline V gene data show CDR1 as SGHDT and CDR2 as YYEEEE. Trimming left V 4 bases short and J 0 bases short, with 14 bases between. The CDR3 is made up of 16 amino acids. The CDR3 sequence: CASSTRTRISGNTIYF. The CDR3 bases are TGTGCCAGCAGCACCCGGACACGAATCTCTGGAAACACCATATATTTT.

In this sample, this clone turned up once. V usage is TRBV5-4 and J usage is TRBJ2-3, with D possibly TRBD1 on 6 matching bases. The CDR3 consists of 16 residues. V lost 0 bases to trimming and J lost 6 bases, with 17 bases between them. Germline V lookup: CDR1 SGHNT, CDR2 YYREEE (reference sequence). The CDR3 DNA follows: TGTGCCAGCAGCTTGGGGTTCTCAGGGGCGCGGGATACGCAGTATTTT. Translation: CASSLGFSGARDTQYF.

The chain combines TRBV19 with TRBJ2-1; the D gene is possibly TRBD2 (6 bases). This CDR3 region has 16 residues. The V end lost 0 bases, the J end lost 3 bases, and 12 bases lay between the germline ends. Germline values: CDR1 LNHDA, CDR2 SQIVND (reference sequence). The CDR3 DNA sequence: TGTGCCAGTAGTATAGATTTGGCGGGGAACTACAATGAGCAGTTCTTC. The encoded protein is CASSIDLAGNYNEQFF.

Points on this clone: Other DNA sequences in the same sample also yield this CDR3. The genes are TRBV4-2 and TRBJ2-1; 13 bases fit TRBD2. This CDR3 comprises 15 residues. CDR1 and CDR2 (germline): LGHNA, YNFKEQ. The ends lost 4 bases at V and 7 bases at J; junction bases unmatched: 4. Here the CDR3 reads CASSLTSGGRNEQFF. For the CDR3, the DNA is TGTGCCAGCAGCCTGACTAGCGGGGGGCGGAATGAGCAGTTCTTC.

The chain couples TRBV10-3 to TRBJ2-1, with 11 bases identical to TRBD2. V trimming: 4 bases; J trimming: 8 bases; junction bases outside the gene matches: 10. Germline V gene data show CDR1 as ENHRY and CDR2 as SYGVKD. This CDR3 has 16 residues. The CDR3 DNA reads TGTGCCATCAGTGGCGGGACTAGCGGAACGGGGTATGAGCAGTTCTTC. Amino acid sequence: CAISGGTSGTGYEQFF.

This clone was counted once. The chain joins TRBV28 to TRBJ1-5, with 9 bases aligning to TRBD1. The ends lost 2 bases at V and 1 base at J; junction bases unmatched: 0. This CDR3 is built from 15 residues. CDR1 MDHEN and CDR2 SYDVKM come from the germline V gene. The CDR3 sequence: CASSLGTGSNQPQHF. The CDR3 bases are TGTGCCAGCAGTTTAGGGACAGGGAGCAATCAGCCCCAGCATTTT.

This chain connects TRBV4-2 to TRBJ2-1, with 11 bases fitting TRBD2. CDR3 length equals 16 residues. Germline V gene sequence: CDR1 LGHNA, CDR2 YNFKEQ. J was trimmed by 4 bases and V by 1 base; bases with no gene match: 3. The CDR3 nucleotides read TGTGCCAGCAGCCAAGGTAGCGGGGGGGAGTACAATGAGCAGTTCTTC. The encoded protein is CASSQGSGGEYNEQFF.

This clone was observed a handful of times. The chain joins TRBV6-5 to TRBJ1-5; TRBD1 might be the D (5 bases). From germline, CDR1 is MNHEY and CDR2 SVGAGI. Between the trimmed V and J ends, which lost 0 bases and 4 bases, there was a span of 10 bases. The CDR3 length is 15 residues. The CDR3 loop reads CASSYSRERNQPQHF. CDR3 sequence (DNA): TGTGCCAGCAGTTACTCCAGGGAAAGGAATCAGCCCCAGCATTTT.

The rearrangement uses TRBV2 and TRBJ2-1, with D maybe TRBD2 (6 bases). Germline CDR1 SNHLY, CDR2 FYNNEI. This CDR3 is built from 13 residues. Trimming removed 10 bases at V and 10 bases at J, with 20 bases between. The CDR3 here is CATRLATGGEQFF. The CDR3 coding sequence is TGTGCCACCCGCTTGGCCACCGGGGGAGAGCAGTTCTTC.

This clone was seen only once. The gene calls are TRBV27 and TRBJ1-3; possibly TRBD1 for D (6 bases). CDR3 length equals 17 residues. V dropped 6 bases and J dropped 8 bases, with 26 bases sitting between them. Germline lookup yields CDR1 MNHEY and CDR2 SMNVEV (reference sequence). The CDR3 region is CASSLQSPGGAKDTIYF. In DNA, the CDR3 is TGTGCCAGCAGCTTACAATCCCCGGGGGGGGCAAAGGACACCATATATTTT.

The chain employs TRBV19 and TRBJ2-1; 7 bases line up with TRBD1. Germline V gene data show CDR1 as LNHDA and CDR2 as SQIVND (reference sequence). The CDR3 contains 14 residues. J was trimmed by 2 bases and V by 3 bases; bases with no gene match: 1. CDR3 sequence (DNA): TGTGCCAGTAGTATGGGACAGACCTACAATGAGCAGTTCTTC. Its translation: CASSMGQTYNEQFF.

J is TRBJ1-2 and V is TRBV15; D is possibly TRBD1 (5 bases). Germline loops: CDR1 LNHNV, CDR2 YYDKDF (reference sequence). V lost 5 bases, J lost 4 bases, and 14 bases lay in between. The CDR3 totals 14 residues. CDR3 in amino acids: CATSSHAGGYGYTF. In nucleotides, the CDR3 is TGTGCCACCAGCTCCCACGCGGGGGGCTATGGCTACACCTTC. The full variable domain, in which reference TRBV15 and TRBJ1-2 provide the parts outside the CDR3, is DAMVIQNPRYQVTQFGKPVTLSCSQTLNHNVMYWYQQKSSQAPKLLFHYYDKDFNNEADTPDNFQSRRPNTSFCFLDIRSPGLGDTAMYLCATSSHAGGYGYTFGSGTRLTVV.

The chain carries TRBV4-2 and TRBJ1-4, with a tentative D call TRBD1 (6 bases). V gave up 0 bases and J gave up 8 bases, with 13 bases separating them. The CDR3 consists of 15 residues. Per germline, CDR1 LGHNA and CDR2 YNFKEQ. CDR3: CASSQDRQAWEKLFF. Written as DNA, the CDR3 is TGTGCCAGCAGCCAAGATAGACAGGCATGGGAAAAACTGTTTTTT.

This chain connects TRBV25-1 to TRBJ1-4; perhaps TRBD1 as D (5 bases). CDR1 MGHDK and CDR2 SYGVNS come from the germline V gene. This CDR3 contains 14 residues. V lost 2 bases and J lost 8, with 12 bases in between. DNA for the CDR3: TGTGCCAGCAGTGAAGCGACAGCGACAGAAAAACTGTTTTTT. Its protein is CASSEATATEKLFF.

The chain couples TRBV9 to TRBJ2-7; 7 bases fit TRBD2. The V gene end was trimmed by 7 bases and the J gene end by 0 bases; junction bases not matched to a gene: 1. From germline, CDR1 is SGDLS and CDR2 YYNGEE. CDR3 length equals 12 residues. The CDR3, as DNA: TGTGCCAGCGGGAGGGGCTCCTACGAGCAGTACTTC. Its translation: CASGRGSYEQYF.

The chain is built from TRBV7-9 and TRBJ1-2; D gene uncertain. V dropped 0 bases and J dropped 2 bases, with 7 bases sitting between them. This CDR3 is built from 14 residues. Germline CDR1 SEHNR, CDR2 FQNEAQ (reference sequence). This chain's CDR3 is CASSLASPNYGYTF. The CDR3 DNA is TGTGCCAGCAGCTTAGCCTCTCCGAACTATGGCTACACCTTC.

This rearrangement joins TRBV2 to TRBJ2-5; TRBD2 is a possible D gene (8 bases). Germline V lookup: CDR1 SNHLY, CDR2 FYNNEI. Trimming shortened V by 2 bases and J by 5 bases, and 15 bases separated the two germline ends. The CDR3 totals 15 residues. The CDR3 sequence: CASSEPGGLGETQYF. The CDR3 region has the DNA TGTGCCAGCAGTGAACCAGGGGGACTAGGTGAGACCCAGTACTTC.

The chain carries TRBV28 and TRBJ1-2, with 8 nucleotides matching TRBD1. The CDR3 sequence is 14 residues long. J was trimmed by 2 bases and V by 4 bases; bases with no gene match: 3. The germline CDR1 and CDR2 sequences are MDHEN and SYDVKM. Written as DNA, the CDR3 is TGTGCCAGCAGTTCGGGACAGGTGAACTATGGCTACACCTTC. As protein: CASSSGQVNYGYTF.

The rearrangement joins TRBV10-3 to TRBJ2-7, with D maybe TRBD1 (6 bases). Germline values: CDR1 ENHRY, CDR2 SYGVKD. The ends were cut back, 0 bases at V and 2 bases at J, with 11 bases in the middle. The CDR3 is 15 amino acids. The CDR3 loop reads CAISESTGTPYEQYF. DNA for the CDR3: TGTGCCATCAGTGAGTCTACAGGGACCCCCTACGAGCAGTACTTC.

The rearrangement links TRBV5-8 to TRBJ2-1, with D possibly matching TRBD1 (6 bases). The CDR3 spans 15 residues. Trimming stripped 4 bases from V and 0 bases from J, with 11 bases between. Germline CDR1 and CDR2: SGHTS and YDEGEE. The CDR3 reads CASSRNRDSYNEQFF. The CDR3 DNA reads as TGTGCCAGCAGCAGAAACAGGGACTCCTACAATGAGCAGTTCTTC. Drawing the rest from reference TRBV5-8 and TRBJ2-1, the complete variable domain is EAGVTQSPTHLIKTRGQQATLRCSPISGHTSVYWYQQALGLGLQFLLWYDEGEERNRGNFPPRFSGRQFPNYSSELNVNALELEDSALYLCASSRNRDSYNEQFFGPGTRLTVL.